This TCR beta chain was captured by sequencing in a study of metastatic and nonmetastatic thyroid tumors. Original processing notes: For papillary thyroid cancer, a distant-metastasis classifier was constructed from CDR3 differences observed across clinicopathological groups. From the PCR reads, TCRdb re-called clones with MiXCR. TCRdb, not the authors, supplied the V and J calls. This sample has 3,000 to 4,000 clones, with about 40% found just once. The CDR3 sequence is 14 residues long. Germline values: CDR1 SGHRS, CDR2 YFSETQ. The V and J ends lost 4 bases and 5 bases, in that order; junction bases with no gene match: 6. Before thyroid surgery, none of the patients had received any treatment.

The chain combines TRBV5-1 with TRBJ2-3; 8 nucleotides align to TRBD1. The sequenced sample consisted of adjacent normal tissue. The origin of this receptor is a male donor with papillary thyroid cancer or a benign thyroid nodule (not recorded which). Some clones in this sample may be carry-over from other donors' samples. The CDR3 bases are TGCGCCAGCAGCCCCGGACAGGGCTTAGATACGCAGTATTTT. Protein: CASSPGQGLDTQYF.